These 31 T cell receptor beta chains originate from one sample sequenced in a study of blood T cell repertoires in COVID-19. Sequencing used immunoSEQ multiplex PCR; TCRdb keeps in-frame clones, though not all of them. There are about 260,000 clones in the sample; around 93% occur only once, and approximately 2.7% lies in the top ten. Sequencing was done on a sample of PBMCs or T cells enriched from blood (not recorded which). Every receptor here comes from a man in his forties who had been exposed to COVID-19.

V gene TRBV29-1 combines with J gene TRBJ2-3; D gene unclear. The CDR3 spans 13 residues. Per germline, CDR1 SQVTM and CDR2 ANQGSEA. V was clipped by 8 bases and J by 4 bases, with 16 bases between them. The CDR3 loop reads CSTTTGYSDTQYF. In DNA form, the CDR3 reads TGCAGCACGACGACCGGGTACTCAGATACGCAGTATTTT.

V usage is TRBV3-1 (or the pseudogene TRBV3-2) and J usage is TRBJ1-4; a possible D gene is TRBD1 (6 bases). V was shortened by 1 base and J by 0 bases, with 12 bases between the two germline ends. There are 17 residues in the CDR3. Germline CDR1 LGHDT, CDR2 YNNKEL (reference sequence). The CDR3 DNA reads as TGTGCCAGCAGCCAAGTCGGGGACACACCAACTAATGAAAAACTGTTTTTT. Translation gives CASSQVGDTPTNEKLFF.

This chain connects TRBV29-1 to TRBJ2-2; D remains unclear. The ends were cut back, 1 base at V and 5 bases at J, with 8 bases in the middle. Germline values: CDR1 SQVTM, CDR2 ANQGSEA. CDR3 length equals 13 residues. The CDR3 nucleotides read TGCAGCGTTGAAGCTAAGAGGACCGGGGAGCTGTTTTTT. Amino acid sequence: CSVEAKRTGELFF.

Details on this clone: Other DNA sequences in this specimen translate into the identical CDR3. V is TRBV7-3 and J is TRBJ2-5, with D possibly being TRBD2 (5 bases). Germline V lookup: CDR1 SGHTA, CDR2 FQGTGA. This CDR3 is built from 13 residues. V dropped 5 bases and J dropped 3 bases, with 10 bases sitting between them. DNA of the CDR3: TGTGCCAGCAGCCTAAGCGGAGAAGAGACCCAGTACTTC. As protein: CASSLSGEETQYF.

The chain has TRBV4-2 and TRBJ2-2; 10 bases line up with TRBD1. V gave up 4 bases and J gave up 3 bases; unmatched junction bases: 11. The CDR3 has 18 residues. Germline V gene lookup returns CDR1 LGHNA and CDR2 YNFKEQ. The DNA of the CDR3 is TGTGCCAGCAGCCGACATGGGGCCGGGACAGGGGACACCGGGGAGCTGTTTTTT. It translates to CASSRHGAGTGDTGELFF.

The chain's CDR3 is CASSRKGGQVNSPLHF. CDR3 DNA sequence: TGTGCCAGCAGCCGAAAGGGAGGACAGGTGAATTCACCCCTCCACTTT. The rearrangement links TRBV3-1 (or the pseudogene TRBV3-2) to TRBJ1-6; 7 bases match TRBD1. The CDR3 consists of 16 residues. The junction had 10 bases not matched to a gene; V was cut back by 4 bases and J by 7 bases. Germline CDR1 and CDR2: LGHDT and YNNKEL (reference sequence).

This rearrangement joins TRBV5-3 to TRBJ1-6, with D possibly being TRBD1 (5 bases). TRBV5-3 is flagged as an ORF with uncertain function. There are 16 residues in the CDR3. V lost 5 bases and J 13 bases, leaving 25 bases between the germline ends. DNA of the CDR3: TGTGCCAGAAGGTGTGGCCCGGGACTCCTGATTTCTCCCCTCCACTTT. It specifies CARRCGPGLLISPLHF.

This chain links TRBV30 with TRBJ1-5, with D unresolved. The germline V gene encodes CDR1 GTSNPN and CDR2 SVGIG (reference sequence). CDR3 length equals 13 residues. Trimming pared 3 bases from V and 3 bases from J, leaving 9 bases between. The CDR3 sequence: CAWSHRANQPQHF. DNA of the CDR3: TGTGCCTGGAGCCATAGAGCCAATCAGCCCCAGCATTTT. The variable domain in full, completed from reference TRBV30 and TRBJ1-5, reads SQTIHQWPATLVQPVGSPLSLECTVEGTSNPNLYWYRQAAGRGLQLLFYSVGIGQISSEVPQNLSASRPQDRQFILSSKKLLLSDSGFYLCAWSHRANQPQHFGDGTRLSIL.

The rearrangement links TRBV6-5 to TRBJ2-1; 8 bases are a match to TRBD2. Per germline, CDR1 MNHEY and CDR2 SVGAGI. The CDR3 contains 16 residues. V lost 2 bases to trimming and J lost 8 bases; unmatched junction nucleotides: 11. The CDR3 DNA reads TGTGCCAGCAGTTACACCGTAATAGCGGGAAGGGATGAGCAGTTCTTC. Its translation is CASSYTVIAGRDEQFF.

A note on this clone: An end of the junction differs from the germline gene, which may be a read error. Other DNA variants within this sample encode the same CDR3. The chain has TRBV4-1 and TRBJ2-7; 9 bases are a match to TRBD2. The CDR3 spans 15 residues. Germline CDR1 is MGHRA and CDR2 is YSYEKL. CDR3 sequence: CASSPGSSGSHEQYF. The CDR3 DNA is TGCGCCAGCAGCCCCGGTAGTAGCGGGAGCCACGAACAGTACTTC.

V and J are TRBV28 and TRBJ2-3; 10 bases match TRBD2. Germline CDR1 reads MDHEN; CDR2 reads SYDVKM. This CDR3 region has 19 residues. V shed 2 bases, J shed 2 bases, and the junction held 13 bases outside the gene matches. CDR3 region: CASSLGLAGDLPPTDTQYF. For the CDR3, the DNA is TGTGCCAGCAGTTTAGGGCTAGCGGGAGATCTGCCCCCCACAGATACGCAGTATTTT.

The rearrangement uses TRBV19 and TRBJ2-2, with TRBD1 identical over 7 bases. This CDR3 has 15 amino acids. J lost 1 base, V lost 7 bases, and 6 bases had no gene match. Germline V lookup: CDR1 LNHDA, CDR2 SQIVND (reference sequence). In nucleotides, the CDR3 is TGTGCCAGTAAAGGGACAGCCGTGAACACCGGGGAGCTGTTTTTT. It is translated as CASKGTAVNTGELFF.

This sequence joins TRBV15 and TRBJ1-1, with no clear D. V was clipped by 0 bases and J by 4 bases, with 9 bases between them. The length of the CDR3 is 14 residues. The germline gives CDR1 LNHNV, CDR2 YYDKDF (reference sequence). This CDR3 is CATSRDRLGTEAFF. CDR3 coding DNA: TGTGCCACCAGCAGAGACAGGTTAGGCACTGAAGCTTTCTTT.

This chain connects TRBV5-5 to TRBJ1-2; D perhaps matches TRBD1 (6 bases). The ends were cut back, 4 bases at V and 6 bases at J, with 16 bases in the middle. CDR3 length equals 14 residues. Germline V gene data show CDR1 as SGHKS and CDR2 as YYEKEE (reference sequence). Written as DNA, the CDR3 is TGTGCCAGCAGCGCCTCTTCATGGACAGATGGCTACACCTTC. Translated: CASSASSWTDGYTF.

The rearrangement links TRBV9 to TRBJ2-1, with D uncertain. Germline V gene data show CDR1 as SGDLS and CDR2 as YYNGEE. Trimming left V 0 bases short and J 0 bases short, with 7 bases between. This CDR3 has 15 residues. The CDR3 is CASSVGPSSYNEQFF. Here the CDR3 DNA reads TGTGCCAGCAGCGTAGGGCCAAGCTCCTACAATGAGCAGTTCTTC.

This chain connects TRBV9 to TRBJ1-1, with D possibly matching TRBD1 (6 bases). The length of the CDR3 is 15 residues. V lost 3 bases, J lost 2 bases, and 14 bases lay in between. The germline CDR1 and CDR2 sequences are SGDLS and YYNGEE. The CDR3 is CASSETTGLNTEAFF. The CDR3 nucleotides read TGTGCCAGCAGCGAAACGACAGGTCTAAACACTGAAGCTTTCTTT.

J is TRBJ1-1 and V is TRBV19, with D perhaps matching TRBD1 (6 bases). Germline assignment: CDR1 LNHDA and CDR2 SQIVND (reference sequence). Trimming shortened V by 5 bases and J by 1 base, and 20 bases separated the two germline ends. The CDR3 contains 17 residues. For the CDR3, the DNA is TGTGCCAGTAGTTCTTTACTCGCAGGGGTTTCGAACACTGAAGCTTTCTTT. The encoded protein is CASSSLLAGVSNTEAFF.

The chain joins TRBV3-1 (or the pseudogene TRBV3-2) to TRBJ2-7; 8 nucleotides agree with TRBD2. V lost 5 bases and J lost 0; bases outside the gene matches: 3. The CDR3 runs to 14 residues. Per germline, CDR1 LGHDT and CDR2 YNNKEL (reference sequence). CDR3 in amino acids: CASSFTSGSYEQYF. The CDR3 DNA is TGTGCCAGCAGCTTTACTAGCGGCTCCTACGAGCAGTACTTC.

This rearrangement joins TRBV25-1 to TRBJ1-5; no definite D call. V lost 7 bases to trimming and J lost 6 bases, with 10 bases between them. CDR1 and CDR2 (germline): MGHDK, SYGVNS. The CDR3 contains 12 residues. In nucleotides, the CDR3 is TGTGCCAGCAATACGGGGTTTCAGCCCCAGCATTTT. It is translated as CASNTGFQPQHF.

In its sample, this clone was seen once. V and J are TRBV12-3 or TRBV12-4 and TRBJ2-2; D is unresolved. V lost 2 bases and J lost 7, with 5 bases in between. There are 12 residues in the CDR3. The CDR3, as DNA: TGTGCCAGCAGTTTAACCGGCGGGGAGCTGTTTTTT. It specifies CASSLTGGELFF.

The J gene is TRBJ2-7, the V gene TRBV18, with TRBD2 identical over 10 bases. CDR1 is KGHSH, CDR2 LQKENI, per germline. CDR3 length: 14 amino acids. With 4 bases clipped from V and 3 bases from J, the junction kept 3 bases outside the gene matches. CDR3 in amino acids: CASSRTSGHYEQYF. CDR3 in DNA: TGTGCCAGCTCACGGACTAGCGGCCACTACGAGCAGTACTTC.

About this clone: The junction departs from the called germline gene at one end, perhaps through a read error. The CDR3, as DNA: TGTGCCAGCAGTCAAGGGGGGCGTTCTTTGAACACTGAAGCTTTCTTT. It is translated as CASSQGGRSLNTEAFF. This sequence joins TRBV4-2 and TRBJ1-1; D perhaps matches TRBD1 (6 bases). This CDR3 has 16 residues. Germline values: CDR1 LGHNA, CDR2 YNFKEQ.

The chain is built from TRBV19 and TRBJ2-1; tentative D call: TRBD1 (7 bases). Germline V gene lookup returns CDR1 LNHDA and CDR2 SQIVND (reference sequence). The germline V and J ends were trimmed by 10 bases and 6 bases, with 16 bases remaining between them. The length of the CDR3 is 13 residues. The CDR3 protein is CAIANRGGNEQFF. The CDR3 DNA reads TGTGCCATAGCCAACAGGGGAGGCAATGAGCAGTTCTTC.

This clone appeared a single time. This rearrangement joins TRBV10-3 to TRBJ1-3, with 9 bases aligning to TRBD1. The V gene's germline CDR1 is ENHRY and CDR2 SYGVKD. The CDR3 consists of 17 residues. Trimming cost V 6 bases and J 0 bases; bases outside gene matches: 9. CDR3 DNA sequence: TGTGCCATCAGATCGGACAGGGGAGATCTCTCTGGAAACACCATATATTTT. Translation: CAIRSDRGDLSGNTIYF.

In this sample, this clone turned up once. V is TRBV29-1 and J is TRBJ2-2; the match to TRBD2 covers 10 bases. The CDR3 extends over 14 amino acids. CDR1 and CDR2 from the germline V gene are SQVTM and ANQGSEA. J gave up 7 bases and V 4 bases, and 6 bases lay outside the gene matches. The CDR3 region has the DNA TGCAGCGTTGCTAGCGGGAGTGGTGGCGGGGAGCTGTTTTTT. Its protein product is CSVASGSGGGELFF.

The chain joins TRBV11-3 to TRBJ1-6, with D possibly TRBD1 on 5 matching bases. Trimming pared 6 bases from V and 7 bases from J, leaving 10 bases between. The CDR3 runs 13 residues. CDR1 and CDR2 (germline): SGHNT, YENEEA. The DNA for the CDR3 is TGTGCCAGCAGGATTGGGGCGAATTCACCCCTCCACTTT. It translates to CASRIGANSPLHF.

The V call is TRBV9, the J call TRBJ2-5; TRBD1 is a possible D gene (5 bases). The CDR3 has 14 amino acids. The ends were cut back, 0 bases at V and 2 bases at J, with 8 bases in the middle. Germline lookup yields CDR1 SGDLS and CDR2 YYNGEE. The CDR3 nucleotides are TGTGCCAGCAGCGTAGGCGACAGTCAAGAGACCCAGTACTTC. Amino acid sequence: CASSVGDSQETQYF.

CDR3 sequence: CASSELREDTGELFF. The CDR3 nucleotides read TGTGCCAGCAGTGAATTAAGGGAGGACACCGGGGAGCTGTTTTTT. V is TRBV25-1 and J is TRBJ2-2, with D perhaps matching TRBD2 (6 bases). The CDR3 length is 15 residues. Germline V gene lookup returns CDR1 MGHDK and CDR2 SYGVNS. The ends were cut back, 1 base at V and 3 bases at J, with 9 bases in the middle.

The V and J genes are TRBV5-5 and TRBJ2-7, with 9 bases fitting TRBD1. CDR3 length equals 16 residues. Per germline, CDR1 SGHKS and CDR2 YYEKEE (reference sequence). Trimming cost V 5 bases and J 0 bases; bases outside gene matches: 9. CDR3 bases: TGTGCCAGCAGAACCAGGGGGACAGGGAGCTCCTACGAGCAGTACTTC. The encoded protein is CASRTRGTGSSYEQYF.

The chain uses TRBV19 and TRBJ1-1; 8 nucleotides agree with TRBD1. V lost 5 bases and J lost 4; bases outside the gene matches: 6. Germline CDR1 LNHDA, CDR2 SQIVND (reference sequence). This CDR3 is built from 14 residues. The CDR3 protein is CASSPHRGGTEAFF. In DNA form, the CDR3 reads TGTGCCAGTAGTCCTCACAGGGGGGGCACTGAAGCTTTCTTT.

The J gene is TRBJ1-4, the V gene TRBV7-2, with D tentatively TRBD1 (6 bases). This CDR3 has 13 residues. Germline CDR1 reads SGHTA; CDR2 reads FQGNSA. With 3 bases removed from V and 7 bases from J, the gap between germline ends came to 9 bases. The DNA for the CDR3 is TGTGCCAGCAGCTTGGGGGCCCTTGAAAAACTGTTTTTT. This codes for CASSLGALEKLFF. The full variable domain, its missing parts supplied by reference TRBV7-2 and TRBJ1-4, is GAGVSQSPSNKVTEKGKDVELRCDPISGHTALYWYRQSLGQGLEFLIYFQGNSAPDKSGLPSDRFSAERTGGSVSTLTIQRTQQEDSAVYLCASSLGALEKLFFGSGTQLSVL.